These 7 T cell receptor beta chains were all obtained from the same sample, sequenced in a study of tumor-infiltrating lymphocytes in primary liver carcinoma. Researchers generated TCR beta cDNA from 500 ng of total RNA, relying on a constant-region primer. Libraries for TCR beta were built through three nested multiplex PCR rounds, which together made up a slightly modified ARM-PCR procedure. TRBV1-TRBV30 forward primers and a C-beta reverse primer were used in the first two PCR rounds, which each ran for ten to eleven cycles. From the multiplex PCR reads, TCRdb called clonotypes with MiXCR, one entry per CDR3 protein. The sample yields about 330,000 distinct CDR3 sequences, roughly two thirds seen once. For blood RNA, unsorted whole blood served as the source, and germline DNA was extracted too. Material for sequencing was peripheral blood. The receptors originated from a man aged 35-49 years with primary liver carcinoma and hepatitis B virus infection.

The chain has TRBV12-3 or TRBV12-4 and TRBJ2-1; 7 bases fit TRBD2. V gave up 8 bases and J gave up 4 bases; unmatched junction bases: 11. The CDR3 length is 15 residues. The CDR3 region has the DNA TGTGCCAGCGAGGCGGGGGACGGGCGATACAATGAGCAGTTCTTC. Residues: CASEAGDGRYNEQFF.

As for this clonotype: Being one base from a much bigger clone, this may be a read error. This sequence joins TRBV6-5 and TRBJ2-2; TRBD1 or TRBD2 may be the D gene (5 bases each). This CDR3 comprises 15 residues. Per the germline V gene, CDR1 is MNHEY and CDR2 is SVGAGI. The CDR3: CASSYGAGTTGEMFF. In DNA form, the CDR3 reads TGTGCCAGCAGTTATGGGGCAGGGACCACCGGGGAGATGTTTTTT.

The chain recombines TRBV28 with TRBJ1-1; D is uncertain. Germline V gene lookup returns CDR1 MDHEN and CDR2 SYDVKM. With 8 bases removed from V and 1 base from J, the gap between germline ends came to 17 bases. This CDR3 is 15 amino acids long. In nucleotides, the CDR3 is TGTGCCAGCCGTACTACATCGAAGGGGAACACTGAAGCTTTCTTT. It yields the protein CASRTTSKGNTEAFF.

CDR3 coding DNA: TGCGCCAGCAGCCGGGATGGGCCGGCGACGCTGCGGTTAAACAATGAGCAGTTCTTC. This translates into CASSRDGPATLRLNNEQFF. The V and J genes are TRBV4-1 and TRBJ2-1; no clear D. CDR1 and CDR2 (germline): MGHRA, YSYEKL. This CDR3 comprises 19 residues. V lost 4 bases to trimming and J lost 5 bases, with 27 bases between them.

The chain is built from TRBV5-1 and TRBJ2-7; 9 nucleotides line up with TRBD1. The germline V gene encodes CDR1 SGHRS and CDR2 YFSETQ. This CDR3 has 16 amino acids. V shed 0 bases and J 2 bases; nucleotides not matched to a gene: 6. CDR3 protein: CASSLGSTGGPYEQYF. The CDR3 nucleotides read TGCGCCAGCAGCTTGGGATCCACAGGGGGCCCCTACGAGCAGTACTTC.

This clonotype showed up just once. A read error may be the cause here, since a much bigger clone is one base away. V gene TRBV6-5 combines with J gene TRBJ2-5; 10 positions agree with TRBD1. This CDR3 is built from 13 residues. Germline CDR1 reads MNHEY; CDR2 reads SVGAGI. The DNA for the CDR3 is TGTCCCAGCGAAGGACAGGGGGGAGAGACCCAGTACTTC. Its protein product is CPSEGQGGETQYF.

This clonotype was recorded many times. This chain joins TRBV12-3 or TRBV12-4 and TRBJ2-2; possibly TRBD2 for D (5 bases). V dropped 3 bases and J dropped 0 bases, with 5 bases sitting between them. The CDR3 runs to 14 residues. Here the CDR3 reads CASSFGANTGELFF. The DNA of the CDR3 is TGTGCCAGCAGTTTCGGGGCGAACACCGGGGAGCTGTTTTTT.